A selection of T cell receptor beta chains follows, all from one sample in a study of cytomegalovirus exposure and HLA in healthy donors. Using immunoSEQ multiplex PCR, the repertoire was profiled, and TCRdb retains in-frame clones only, with some absent. Seen here are about 200,000 clones, 82% observed once, and the top ten hold roughly 0.095%. The specimen was PBMCs. These receptors were taken from a boy between 2 and 10 years old in good health and CMV-seronegative. CDR3s include the opening cysteine and the closing phenylalanine or tryptophan. D genes are given only for firm matches. Size is omitted from some rows. Given values are once, few, many or a class for expanded clones.

clone_size,d_call,j_call,v_call,cdr3_length,cdr3_nt,cdr3_aa
once,TRBD2,TRBJ2-3,TRBV4-3,18,TGCGCCAGCAGCCAAGATTCCGTGCTAGCGGGGAGCACAGATACGCAGTATTTT,CASSQDSVLAGSTDTQYF
.,.,TRBJ2-7,TRBV7-2,15,TGTGCCAGCAGCTTGGGGCCCGCGGACTCCTACGAGCAGTACTTC,CASSLGPADSYEQYF
.,TRBD2,TRBJ2-2,TRBV13,18,TGTGCCAGCAGCTTAAGGCTAGCGGGGGGGGCGAACACCGGGGAGCTGTTTTTT,CASSLRLAGGANTGELFF
.,TRBD2,TRBJ2-3,TRBV7-8,15,TGTGCCAGCAGCCCCAAGGGACTAAACACAGATACGCAGTATTTT,CASSPKGLNTDTQYF
.,.,TRBJ2-1,TRBV7-9,13,TGTGCCAGCAGCTTCAGCGGGTTAAATGAGCAGTTCTTC,CASSFSGLNEQFF
few,TRBD1,TRBJ2-5,TRBV5-1,16,TGCGCCAGCAGCTTGATGGACGGGACAGGGCGGAAGACCCAGTACTTC,CASSLMDGTGRKTQYF
.,TRBD1,TRBJ1-6,TRBV7-9,17,TGTGCCAGCAGCTTAGTGGGACAGGGGGCAATCAATTCACCCCTCCACTTT,CASSLVGQGAINSPLHF
.,TRBD2,TRBJ2-5,TRBV11-2,15,TGTGCCAGCAGCCTAGCGGGGGGACCCCAAGAGACCCAGTACTTC,CASSLAGGPQETQYF
.,.,TRBJ1-1,TRBV7-8,15,TGTGCCAGCAGCTTACGCCCGGGTGTGAACACTGAAGCTTTCTTT,CASSLRPGVNTEAFF
.,.,TRBJ1-2,TRBV5-8,13,TGTGCCAGCAGCCGGACAGAGTACTATGGCTACACCTTC,CASSRTEYYGYTF
.,.,TRBJ2-5,TRBV27,13,TGTGCCAACTTCCGAAGGGGTCAAGAGACCCAGTACTTC,CANFRRGQETQYF
.,TRBD1,TRBJ2-7,TRBV7-9,18,TGTGCCAGCAGCTTGAGGTCTCGCCTAGGGACAGGGATGTACGAGCAGTACTTC,CASSLRSRLGTGMYEQYF
.,.,TRBJ2-1,TRBV2,12,TGTGCCAGCAGCGACAGATACAATGAGCAGTTCTTC,CASSDRYNEQFF
.,.,TRBJ2-7,TRBV20-1,11,TGCAGTGCTTTAGGGGCCCTCGAGCAGTACTTC,CSALGALEQYF
.,.,TRBJ1-5,TRBV6-5,14,TGTGCCAGCAGTTATGGCAGGGGTCATCAGCCCCAGCATTTT,CASSYGRGHQPQHF
.,TRBD1,TRBJ1-4,TRBV15,16,TGTGCCACCAGCAGGGGGACAGGGGGCAGGAGTGAAAAACTGTTTTTT,CATSRGTGGRSEKLFF
.,TRBD1,TRBJ1-1,TRBV30,15,TGTGCCTGGAGTCCAAAGACAGGGCGGAACACTGAAGCTTTCTTT,CAWSPKTGRNTEAFF
.,TRBD2,TRBJ2-3,TRBV28,14,TGTGCCAGCAGTATTCGGACTAGCGTGGATACGCAGTATTTT,CASSIRTSVDTQYF
.,.,TRBJ2-7,TRBV7-2,11,TGTGCCAGCAGCTTATACTACGAGCAGTACTTC,CASSLYYEQYF
.,.,TRBJ1-1,TRBV5-4,15,TGTGCCAGCAGCCCCCTCACTACAGGGACCCCTGAAGCTTTCTTT,CASSPLTTGTPEAFF
few,.,TRBJ2-3,TRBV2,14,TGTGCCAGCCGGGTCGGGGGGCTCACAGATACGCAGTATTTT,CASRVGGLTDTQYF
.,TRBD1,TRBJ1-1,TRBV7-8,18,TGTGCCAGCAGCTTAAGGGCCCGCCTACAGGGGTTGAACACTGAAGCTTTCTTT,CASSLRARLQGLNTEAFF
.,TRBD2,TRBJ2-5,TRBV5-6,19,TGTGCCAGCAGCTTGGACGGTGGGGTCGGGACTAGCGGCCAAGAGACCCAGTACTTC,CASSLDGGVGTSGQETQYF
.,.,TRBJ2-7,TRBV6-5,13,TGTGCCAGCAGTTACTCGATACGGGGCGAGCAGTACTTC,CASSYSIRGEQYF
.,.,TRBJ2-3,TRBV19,12,TGTGCCAGTAGGGGCCTCATGTCAGGGGAGTATTTT,CASRGLMSGEYF
.,.,TRBJ2-4,TRBV7-8,13,TGTGCCAGCACCCTGGACTTTCGGGACATTCAGTACTTC,CASTLDFRDIQYF
few,.,TRBJ1-5,TRBV6-5,13,TGTGCCAGCAGTTCCACCCTAGATCAGCCCCAGCATTTT,CASSSTLDQPQHF
.,.,TRBJ1-3,TRBV6-5,14,TGTGCCAGCAGCCGACAGATCTCTGGAAACACCATATATTTT,CASSRQISGNTIYF
.,.,TRBJ2-3,TRBV5-4,14,TGTGCCAGCAGCTTGGGGCAGAGCACAGATACGCAGTATTTT,CASSLGQSTDTQYF
.,.,TRBJ1-6,TRBV30,13,TGTGCCTGGAGCCCCGGTTCCTATTCACCCCTCCACTTT,CAWSPGSYSPLHF
.,.,TRBJ2-1,TRBV30,14,TGTGCCTGGAGTCCGGGACACTTTGGCAATGAGCAGTTCTTC,CAWSPGHFGNEQFF
.,.,TRBJ1-5,TRBV13,12,TGTGCCAGGTCGGGGTCCAATCAGCCCCAGCATTTT,CARSGSNQPQHF
.,.,TRBJ1-5,TRBV5-1,15,TGCGCCAGCAGCTTGGAACCAGGGGATGGTCAGCCCCAGCATTTT,CASSLEPGDGQPQHF
.,TRBD2,TRBJ2-1,TRBV5-6,15,TGTGCCAGCAGACCACAGCGGGGAAAATTAAATGAGCAGTTCTTC,CASRPQRGKLNEQFF
.,TRBD1,TRBJ2-1,TRBV5-1,18,TGCGCCAGCAGCCGAATAGGAGTTGGGACAGGGACCTACAATGAGCAGTTCTTC,CASSRIGVGTGTYNEQFF
.,TRBD2,TRBJ2-1,TRBV7-2,14,TGTGCCAGCAGCTTGGGAGGGGTCTACAATGAGCAGTTCTTC,CASSLGGVYNEQFF
.,.,TRBJ1-1,TRBV11-2,15,TGTGCCAGCAGCTTAGATAACAGGGCTCCCACTGAAGCTTTCTTT,CASSLDNRAPTEAFF
.,.,TRBJ1-4,TRBV14,15,TGTGCCAGCAGCCGAGACCAGGCAACTAATGAAAAACTGTTTTTT,CASSRDQATNEKLFF
.,TRBD1,TRBJ1-1,TRBV7-2,15,TGTGCCAGCAGCTTAGTAGCAGGGGGCAACACTGAAGCTTTCTTT,CASSLVAGGNTEAFF
.,TRBD2,TRBJ2-5,TRBV7-2,17,TGTGCCAGCAGCCGGACTAGCGGGGGGGCCCCGGGAGAGACCCAGTACTTC,CASSRTSGGAPGETQYF
.,.,TRBJ2-2,TRBV18,13,TGTGCCAGCTCACCGCGAAGCTCCGGGGAGCTGTTTTTT,CASSPRSSGELFF
.,.,TRBJ1-4,TRBV4-1,12,TGCGCCAGCGGGGAGGGAAGGGAAAAACTGTTTTTT,CASGEGREKLFF
.,TRBD1,TRBJ2-7,TRBV6-1,15,TGTGCCAGCAGTAGCGAGACAGGGGTCTCCTACGAGCAGTACTTC,CASSSETGVSYEQYF
once,TRBD2,TRBJ2-3,TRBV5-4,17,TGTGCCAGCAGCTTACTAGCGGGGGGCAGTCGGGCAGATACGCAGTATTTT,CASSLLAGGSRADTQYF
.,.,TRBJ1-3,TRBV9,14,TGTGCCAGCAGCACTACCAACTCTGGAAACACCATATATTTT,CASSTTNSGNTIYF
.,.,TRBJ2-5,TRBV5-5,12,TGTGCCAGCAGCCTACCCCAAGAGACCCAGTACTTC,CASSLPQETQYF
.,TRBD1,TRBJ1-3,TRBV18,17,TGTGCCAGCTCACAACGGGACAGGGGATACTCTGGAAACACCATATATTTT,CASSQRDRGYSGNTIYF
.,.,TRBJ2-7,TRBV6-5,14,TGTGCCAGCAGTTCCCCGGGACACACCTACGAGCAGTACTTC,CASSSPGHTYEQYF
.,.,TRBJ2-1,TRBV6-5,13,TGTGCCAGCAGTCTGGACAGATACAATGAGCAGTTCTTC,CASSLDRYNEQFF
.,TRBD2,TRBJ2-1,TRBV5-6,16,TGTGCCAGCAGCCAATTAGCGGGGGGCGAGAACAATGAGCAGTTCTTC,CASSQLAGGENNEQFF
.,.,TRBJ2-3,TRBV9,15,TGTGCCAGCAGCGGGGCCGGGGGACGGAAGGATACGCAGTATTTT,CASSGAGGRKDTQYF
.,TRBD2,TRBJ2-5,TRBV7-2,15,TGTGCCAGCAGTTTTCGACTAGCGGACCAAGAGACCCAGTACTTC,CASSFRLADQETQYF